The rows below give T cell receptor beta chains drawn from one sample of a study of blood T cell repertoires in COVID-19. TCRdb keeps only in-frame clones here, not all; method: immunoSEQ multiplex PCR. Of over 50,000 clones listed, around 80% are singletons. Sequencing input: PBMCs or T cells enriched from blood (not recorded which). Receptors were obtained from a woman between 35 and 50 years old with acute COVID-19. CDR3s include the opening cysteine and the closing phenylalanine or tryptophan. The order of the fields is V gene, clone size, D gene, J gene, CDR3 protein, CDR3 DNA. A D gene is named only where the DNA matches it firmly. Clone size is shown for a subset of rows, as once, few, many or a class of expanded clone.

V: TRBV5-1
size: .
D: .
J: TRBJ1-4
CDR3: CASSLDTPATNEKLFF
DNA: TGCGCCAGCAGCTTGGACACACCAGCAACTAATGAAAAACTGTTTTTT

V: TRBV27
size: .
D: TRBD1
J: TRBJ2-5
CDR3: CASSSPGQGMVETQYF
DNA: TGTGCCAGCAGTTCCCCGGGACAGGGGATGGTGGAGACCCAGTACTTC

V: TRBV27
size: .
D: TRBD2
J: TRBJ2-6
CDR3: CASSPTGGASRANVLTF
DNA: TGTGCCAGCAGCCCCACCGGGGGGGCGTCCAGGGCCAACGTCCTGACTTTC

V: TRBV5-1
size: once
D: TRBD1
J: TRBJ2-3
CDR3: CASRTGDTDTQYF
DNA: TGCGCCAGCAGAACAGGGGACACAGATACGCAGTATTTT

V: TRBV6-5
size: .
D: .
J: TRBJ1-1
CDR3: CASSRGQLNTEAFF
DNA: TGTGCCAGCAGTCGAGGACAGTTGAACACTGAAGCTTTCTTT

V: TRBV5-1
size: .
D: .
J: TRBJ1-3
CDR3: CASSPYSGNTIYF
DNA: TGCGCCAGCAGCCCGTACTCTGGAAACACCATATATTTT

V: TRBV7-8
size: .
D: TRBD1
J: TRBJ1-1
CDR3: CASSGQGGAFF
DNA: TGTGCCAGCAGCGGACAGGGGGGAGCTTTCTTT

V: TRBV5-4
size: .
D: TRBD1
J: TRBJ1-6
CDR3: CASSLPGQGIENLHF
DNA: TGTGCCAGCAGCTTGCCGGGACAGGGGATTGAAAACCTCCACTTT

V: TRBV5-1
size: .
D: TRBD1
J: TRBJ1-2
CDR3: CASSLGKTGTGGQGYTF
DNA: TGCGCCAGCAGCTTGGGAAAGACCGGGACAGGGGGCCAAGGCTACACCTTC

V: TRBV27
size: .
D: .
J: TRBJ2-5
CDR3: CASSSRPEWTQYF
DNA: TGTGCCAGCAGTTCCCGTCCTGAGTGGACCCAGTACTTC

V: TRBV24-1
size: .
D: .
J: TRBJ1-1
CDR3: CATRGEGTEAFF
DNA: TGTGCCACGAGGGGGGAGGGCACTGAAGCTTTCTTT

V: TRBV13
size: .
D: TRBD2
J: TRBJ2-5
CDR3: CASSLRLAGTAETQYF
DNA: TGTGCCAGCAGCCTCAGACTAGCGGGAACAGCAGAGACCCAGTACTTC

V: TRBV2
size: once
D: .
J: TRBJ1-5
CDR3: CATMGGQVGNQPQHF
DNA: TGTGCCACCATGGGAGGCCAGGTGGGCAATCAGCCCCAGCATTTT

V: TRBV11-2
size: few
D: TRBD1
J: TRBJ1-3
CDR3: CASSPTGGSGNTIYF
DNA: TGTGCCAGCAGCCCCACAGGGGGCTCGGGAAACACCATATATTTT

V: TRBV7-9
size: .
D: .
J: TRBJ1-1
CDR3: CASIDGEGGTEAFF
DNA: TGTGCCAGCATAGATGGGGAGGGTGGCACTGAAGCTTTCTTT

V: TRBV19
size: .
D: TRBD1
J: TRBJ1-2
CDR3: CASSIRDRGYGYTF
DNA: TGTGCCAGTAGTATACGGGACAGGGGCTATGGCTACACCTTC

V: TRBV11-2
size: few
D: .
J: TRBJ2-1
CDR3: CASSSKLSSYNEQFF
DNA: TGTGCCAGCAGTTCAAAGTTGAGCTCCTACAATGAGCAGTTCTTC

V: TRBV3-1/TRBV3-2
size: .
D: .
J: TRBJ2-2
CDR3: CASSQEIANTGELFF
DNA: TGTGCCAGCAGCCAAGAAATCGCGAACACCGGGGAGCTGTTTTTT

V: TRBV7-8
size: once
D: TRBD1
J: TRBJ1-5
CDR3: CASSSDRGRVNQPQHF
DNA: TGTGCCAGCAGCTCCGACAGGGGCCGCGTCAATCAGCCCCAGCATTTT

V: TRBV5-1
size: .
D: TRBD2
J: TRBJ2-1
CDR3: CASSLAGTSGHNEQFF
DNA: TGCGCCAGCAGCTTGGCCGGGACTAGCGGGCACAATGAGCAGTTCTTC

V: TRBV28
size: .
D: .
J: TRBJ1-1
CDR3: CASSLESNTEAFF
DNA: TGTGCCAGCAGTTTAGAGTCTAACACTGAAGCTTTCTTT

V: TRBV7-8
size: .
D: .
J: TRBJ1-1
CDR3: CASSSRTADITEAFF
DNA: TGTGCCAGCAGCTCCCGGACAGCCGATATCACTGAAGCTTTCTTT

V: TRBV4-1
size: once
D: TRBD1
J: TRBJ2-4
CDR3: CASSHNRGQENIQYF
DNA: TGCGCCAGCAGCCATAACAGGGGGCAAGAGAACATTCAGTACTTC

V: TRBV5-1
size: .
D: .
J: TRBJ2-3
CDR3: CASSLEGRVDTDTQYF
DNA: TGCGCCAGCAGCTTGGAGGGCAGGGTGGACACAGATACGCAGTATTTT

V: TRBV5-1
size: once
D: .
J: TRBJ1-3
CDR3: CASRSENSGNTIYF
DNA: TGCGCCAGCAGGTCGGAGAACTCTGGAAACACCATATATTTT

V: TRBV4-1
size: once
D: TRBD2
J: TRBJ2-5
CDR3: CASSLRLAGIIPGGTQYF
DNA: TGCGCCAGCAGCTTACGACTAGCGGGGATCATACCCGGGGGGACCCAGTACTTC